This T cell receptor (beta chain) comes out of a study of beta chain features in type 1 diabetes. In its sample, this clone was seen many times. Its antigen is undetermined. Study results and limitations: For Type 1 diabetes patients, all four CD4+ subsets carried TCRB CDR3s that were moderately but significantly shorter.

All of the isolated RNA was reverse transcribed, so expressed TCRB transcripts were sequenced. The protocol was immunoSEQ multiplex PCR, while the TCRdb copy is restricted to in-frame clones and leaves out a portion. The table shows 600,000 to 700,000 clones, with roughly an eighth occurring only once. CDR3 size: 15 residues. The germline gives CDR1 PRHDT, CDR2 FYEKMQ (reference sequence). With V trimmed by 6 bases and J by 4 bases, 4 bases remained unmatched. The sequencing input was naive CD4+ T cells from blood. The rearrangement joins TRBV13 to TRBJ2-6; 9 bases are shared with TRBD1. The source is a young man with type 1 diabetes. DNA of the CDR3: TGTGCCAGCAGAGGGACAGGGACGGGGGCCAACGTCCTGACTTTC. It yields the protein CASRGTGTGANVLTF. The full variable domain, with the rest looked up from reference TRBV13 and TRBJ2-6, is AAGVIQSPRHLIKEKRETATLKCYPIPRHDTVYWYQQGPGQDPQFLISFYEKMQSDKGSIPDRFSAQQFSDYHSELNMSSLELGDSALYFCASRGTGTGANVLTFGAGSRLTVL.